The T cell receptor (beta chain) described here comes from a study of blood T cell repertoires in COVID-19. Study as a whole: Material from acute and convalescent COVID-19 was sourced from the United States, Italy and Spain.

The table came from immunoSEQ multiplex PCR; TCRdb's copy has only in-frame clones and leaves some out. Of about 110,000 clones listed, 75% to 90% were seen once; the top ten hold roughly 4.4%. The source is a woman aged 50 to 60 with acute or convalescent COVID-19. The sequenced material came from peripheral blood.

The DNA for the CDR3 is TGTGCCTGGAGTCCTCCTCCGACTAGCGGGAGGAACACCGGGGAGCTGTTTTTT. Its translation: CAWSPPPTSGRNTGELFF. The V and J genes are TRBV30 and TRBJ2-2, with TRBD2 matching over 12 bases. CDR3 length: 18 amino acids. Germline CDR1 and CDR2: GTSNPN and SVGIG (reference sequence). The ends lost 2 bases at V and 1 base at J; junction bases unmatched: 8.